A single sample is the source of the 29 T cell receptor beta chains below, sequenced in a study of lung T cells in sarcoidosis with Löfgren's syndrome. Using its own MiXCR run on the reads, TCRdb lists one record per CDR3 protein. The table lists fewer than 25,000 distinct CDR3 sequences, around 23% of them singletons. The sequenced sample consisted of CD4+ T cells from bronchoalveolar lavage. These receptors originate from a human donor with sarcoidosis (Löfgren's syndrome or another form), or a control subject (not recorded which).

Only a few counts were recorded for this clonotype. The chain employs TRBV3-1 and TRBJ1-5, with D possibly TRBD1 on 5 matching bases. The CDR3 extends over 12 amino acids. V lost 1 base, J lost 7 bases, and 5 bases lay in between. Germline lookup yields CDR1 LGHDT and CDR2 YNNKEL (reference sequence). CDR3 sequence reads: CASSQGGQPQHF. In DNA form, the CDR3 reads TGTGCCAGCAGCCAAGGGGGGCAGCCCCAGCATTTT.

This clonotype occurred a few times. V gene TRBV5-4 combines with J gene TRBJ1-5, with D unclear. CDR1 and CDR2 from the germline V gene are SGHNT and YYREEE (reference sequence). The CDR3 totals 12 residues. Trimming stripped 2 bases from V and 4 bases from J, with 4 bases between. CDR3 sequence (DNA): TGTGCCAGCAGCTTACAAAATCAGCCCCAGCATTTT. Protein sequence: CASSLQNQPQHF.

This clonotype appeared many times. The chain employs TRBV7-2 and TRBJ1-5, with D perhaps matching TRBD1 (6 bases). The CDR3 runs 14 residues. Trimming stripped 6 bases from V and 14 bases from J, with 23 bases between. The germline CDR1 and CDR2 sequences are SGHTA and FQGNSA. CDR3 DNA sequence: TGTGCCAGCAGTGAACTGGGGGGCGCGGGAATTGAGCATTTT. Its protein product is CASSELGGAGIEHF.

This clonotype was seen a few times. A single base separates this from a much larger clone, so it may be a read error. The CDR3 carries no conserved terminal phenylalanine or tryptophan, so it likely arises from a read error. This chain's CDR3 is CAGRLNTEAFL. The CDR3 DNA reads as TGTGCCGGAAGATTGAACACTGAAGCTTTCCTT. The chain recombines TRBV6-1 with TRBJ1-1; the D is unclear. The CDR3 sequence is 11 residues long. V shed 11 bases and J shed 0 bases, with 7 bases lying between them. CDR1 and CDR2 (germline): MNHNS, SASEGT.

Judged by abundance, this clonotype is medium-sized. The chain couples TRBV20-1 to TRBJ2-1; 13 bases map to TRBD2. The ends lost 5 bases at V and 7 bases at J; junction bases unmatched: 5. The germline V gene encodes CDR1 DFQATT and CDR2 SNEGSKA (reference sequence). This CDR3 spans 14 amino acids. The CDR3: CSACGTSGTNEQFF. The DNA of the CDR3 is TGCAGTGCTTGCGGGACTAGCGGGACAAATGAGCAGTTCTTC.

The chain couples TRBV5-4 to TRBJ2-7; TRBD2 matches 10 bases. The V segment lost 0 bases and the J segment 12 bases; nucleotides outside the gene matches: 9. The CDR3 extends over 14 amino acids. CDR1 is SGHNT, CDR2 YYREEE, per germline (reference sequence). In nucleotides, the CDR3 is TGTGCCAGCAGCTTGGATGCTAGCGGGAGCGGGTCGTACTTC. Its translation is CASSLDASGSGSYF. Full variable domain (remainder filled in from reference TRBV5-4 and TRBJ2-7): ETGVTQSPTHLIKTRGQQVTLRCSSQSGHNTVSWYQQALGQGPQFIFQYYREEENGRGNFPPRFSGLQFPNYSSELNVNALELDDSALYLCASSLDASGSGSYFGPGTRLTVT.

This chain joins TRBV19 and TRBJ2-1; TRBD1 or TRBD2 may be the D gene (6 bases each). Per the germline V gene, CDR1 is LNHDA and CDR2 is SQIVND (reference sequence). The V and J ends lost 8 bases and 7 bases respectively, with 21 bases between them. CDR3 length: 15 residues. Here the CDR3 DNA reads TGTGCCAGTTACATGGGGGCAGGGGACTTTAATGAGCAGTTCTTC. Protein: CASYMGAGDFNEQFF.

This clonotype was recorded at least ten times. V gene TRBV7-2 combines with J gene TRBJ1-1; a weak D match, TRBD1 (5 bases). V dropped 0 bases and J dropped 3 bases, with 11 bases sitting between them. This CDR3 contains 15 residues. Germline CDR1 reads SGHTA; CDR2 reads FQGNSA. Written as DNA, the CDR3 is TGTGCCAGCAGCTTAGCGGGCAGGGCGGACACTGAAGCTTTCTTT. This gives the protein CASSLAGRADTEAFF.

This chain uses TRBV4-1 with TRBJ2-1, with 9 bases identical to TRBD2. V gave up 3 bases and J gave up 6 bases; unmatched junction bases: 12. This CDR3 region has 17 residues. Germline V gene lookup returns CDR1 MGHRA and CDR2 YSYEKL. The chain's CDR3 is CASSHGRWAGGFNEQFF. Written as DNA, the CDR3 is TGCGCCAGCAGCCATGGCCGATGGGCGGGAGGGTTCAATGAGCAGTTCTTC.

Turning to this clonotype: A much larger clone lies a single base off, so this may be a read error. The chain joins TRBV20-1 to TRBJ2-1; D ambiguous. Germline-derived CDR1 and CDR2 are DFQATT and SNEGSKA (reference sequence). Trimming removed 2 bases at V and 2 bases at J, with 10 bases between. The CDR3 spans 14 residues. CDR3 DNA sequence: TGCAGTGCTAGACGGGCAGGAGCCTACAATGAGCAGTTCTTC. The encoded protein is CSARRAGAYNEQFF.

This clonotype was counted many times. V is TRBV28 and J is TRBJ2-3, with TRBD2 as a possible D gene (7 bases). The germline CDR1 and CDR2 sequences are MDHEN and SYDVKM. There are 19 residues in the CDR3. Trimming took off 2 bases at V and 1 base at J, with 22 bases between the two ends. The CDR3 protein is CASSLLRIRGALGTDTQYF. CDR3 coding DNA: TGTGCCAGCAGTTTACTCCGTATCCGGGGGGCTTTAGGCACAGATACGCAGTATTTT.

This clonotype was recorded many times. V gene TRBV2 combines with J gene TRBJ1-3; D is undetermined. Germline V gene data show CDR1 as SNHLY and CDR2 as FYNNEI. The CDR3 loop spans 16 amino acids. V was clipped by 6 bases and J by 0 bases, with 15 bases between them. CDR3 sequence: CASRTGLSNSGNTIYF. CDR3 nucleotides: TGTGCCAGCAGAACTGGGCTTTCTAACTCTGGAAACACCATATATTTT.

This clonotype was seen at least ten times. This sequence joins TRBV20-1 and TRBJ2-3; TRBD2 matches 12 bases. The CDR3 runs to 15 residues. Germline-derived CDR1 and CDR2 are DFQATT and SNEGSKA (reference sequence). V shed 6 bases and J 4 bases; nucleotides not matched to a gene: 8. The CDR3 nucleotides read TGCAGTGCGACGCCGGGACTAGCGGGTGCAGATACGCAGTATTTT. Its protein product is CSATPGLAGADTQYF.

The V gene is TRBV29-1, the J gene TRBJ1-2, with 7 bases identical to TRBD1. The CDR3 is made up of 13 amino acids. J was trimmed by 5 bases and V by 4 bases; bases with no gene match: 7. Germline values: CDR1 SQVTM, CDR2 ANQGSEA. The CDR3 protein is CSVVEDREYGYTF. In nucleotides, the CDR3 is TGCAGCGTTGTAGAAGACAGGGAATATGGCTACACCTTC.

This clonotype was counted many times. The rearrangement links TRBV3-1 to TRBJ2-1; 12 bases match TRBD2. Germline V gene data show CDR1 as LGHDT and CDR2 as YNNKEL (reference sequence). The V gene end was trimmed by 4 bases and the J gene end by 8 bases; junction bases not matched to a gene: 9. This CDR3 has 16 amino acids. The CDR3, as DNA: TGTGCCAGCAGCCCTCTAGCGGGAGGGCCAGGCGATGAGCAGTTCTTC. Its translation: CASSPLAGGPGDEQFF.

The chain combines TRBV7-9 with TRBJ2-3; possible D gene TRBD1, 5 bases. The CDR3 spans 14 residues. V was clipped by 5 bases and J by 0 bases, with 9 bases between them. Germline assignment: CDR1 SEHNR and CDR2 FQNEAQ (reference sequence). The CDR3: CASSRPGSTDTQYF. The CDR3 coding sequence is TGTGCCAGCAGCCGGCCAGGGAGCACAGATACGCAGTATTTT.

By sample fraction, this clonotype is medium-sized (0.01 to 0.1%). The V and J genes are TRBV6-2 or TRBV6-3 and TRBJ1-5; D call uncertain. The V and J ends lost 2 bases and 2 bases respectively, with 7 bases between them. The germline CDR1 and CDR2 sequences are MNHEY and SVGEGT. This CDR3 comprises 14 residues. In DNA, the CDR3 is TGTGCCAGCAGTTACGGTTTGGGCAATCAGCCCCAGCATTTT. It translates to CASSYGLGNQPQHF.

This clonotype was seen many times. This chain links TRBV11-2 with TRBJ1-5, with D perhaps matching TRBD1 (6 bases). V lost 3 bases and J 3 bases, leaving 12 bases between the germline ends. Germline V gives CDR1 SGHAT, CDR2 FQNNGV. The CDR3 totals 15 residues. This chain's CDR3 is CASSFSPGDNQPQHF. Here the CDR3 DNA reads TGTGCCAGCAGCTTCTCCCCAGGGGACAATCAGCCCCAGCATTTT.

This clonotype was found a few times. The V and J genes are TRBV7-9 and TRBJ1-2, with D possibly TRBD1 on 5 matching bases. Germline V gene sequence: CDR1 SEHNR, CDR2 FQNEAQ (reference sequence). The germline V and J ends were trimmed by 2 bases and 7 bases, with 14 bases remaining between them. The CDR3 sequence is 14 residues long. CDR3 sequence (DNA): TGTGCCAGCAGCTTAAGTCGCGGGGACGGTGGCTACACCTTC. This codes for CASSLSRGDGGYTF.

This clonotype was observed at least ten times. This rearrangement joins TRBV19 to TRBJ2-1; 12 nucleotides agree with TRBD1. This CDR3 is 14 amino acids long. CDR1 is LNHDA and CDR2 is SQIVND in the germline V gene (reference sequence). V was pared by 4 bases and J by 7 bases, with 2 bases of the junction left unmatched. The CDR3 DNA sequence: TGTGCCAGTAGTAGGGACAGGGGGCTTAATGAGCAGTTCTTC. Encoded protein: CASSRDRGLNEQFF.

A note on this clonotype: Possible read error: a much larger clone is one base away. The genes are TRBV2 and TRBJ2-5; D gene uncertain. This CDR3 is 11 amino acids long. The germline CDR1 and CDR2 sequences are SNHLY and FYNNEI. The CDR3 DNA is TGTGCCAGCGAGTACCAAGAGGCCCAGTACTTC. It is translated as CASEYQEAQYF.

This clonotype showed up many times. The chain joins TRBV7-3 to TRBJ2-1; D gene ambiguous. Germline V gene lookup returns CDR1 SGHTA and CDR2 FQGTGA. V was pared by 6 bases and J by 9 bases, with 12 bases between. The CDR3 runs 12 residues. The CDR3 loop is CASSIKESEQFF. In DNA form, the CDR3 reads TGTGCCAGCAGTATAAAAGAAAGTGAGCAGTTCTTC.

Comment on this clonotype: Possible read error: a much larger clone is one base away. The rearrangement joins TRBV3-1 to TRBJ1-5; D not certain. The CDR3 sequence is 15 residues long. Germline V gives CDR1 LGHDT, CDR2 YNNKEL (reference sequence). The CDR3 DNA reads as TGTGCCAGCAGTAGGGCGTATTATAGCAATCGGCCCCAGCATTTT. Amino acids: CASSRAYYSNRPQHF.

This clonotype was detected many times. CDR3: CASGSTDTQYF. The CDR3 DNA reads as TGTGCCAGTGGATCCACAGATACGCAGTATTTT. This rearrangement joins TRBV19 to TRBJ2-3; D unresolved. The CDR3 is 11 residues long. V was clipped by 8 bases and J by 2 bases, with 5 bases between them. Per the germline V gene, CDR1 is LNHDA and CDR2 is SQIVND (reference sequence).

This clonotype was seen ten or more times. This chain joins TRBV12-3 or TRBV12-4 and TRBJ1-4; TRBD1 might be the D (6 bases). V was pared by 6 bases and J by 4 bases, with 15 bases between. The CDR3 loop spans 15 amino acids. The CDR3 DNA follows: TGTGCCAGCAGCCTAAGTGGGACAAGTAATGAAAAACTGTTTTTT. Translating gives CASSLSGTSNEKLFF.

This clonotype was detected a few times. One end of the junction does not line up with germline, which may come from a read error. This chain joins TRBV20-1 and TRBJ2-7, with TRBD2 identical over 11 bases. This CDR3 is 15 amino acids long. In germline, CDR1 is DFQATT, CDR2 SNEGSKA (reference sequence). The CDR3 coding sequence is TGCAGTGCTAGGGCCGGACTAGCGGGCGACTACAAGCAGTACTTC. Protein: CSARAGLAGDYKQYF.

This clonotype was observed a few times. J is TRBJ2-5 and V is TRBV5-4, with 9 positions matching TRBD2. V lost 4 bases and J lost 5; bases outside the gene matches: 12. Germline V gene data show CDR1 as SGHNT and CDR2 as YYREEE (reference sequence). The CDR3 length is 16 residues. As DNA, the CDR3 is TGTGCCAGCAGCCCCGACGGGGCGGGAGGGGAGGAGACCCAGTACTTC. Protein sequence: CASSPDGAGGEETQYF.

The chain uses TRBV24-1 and TRBJ2-3; D is uncertain. CDR1 is KGHDR, CDR2 SFDVKD, per germline. Trimming stripped 7 bases from V and 4 bases from J, with 8 bases between. The CDR3 consists of 12 residues. The DNA of the CDR3 is TGTGCCACCAGCGGAGAGGCAGATACGCAGTATTTT. Translation: CATSGEADTQYF.

The rearrangement links TRBV5-1 to TRBJ2-3, with D possibly called TRBD1 or TRBD2 (5 bases each). V was clipped by 0 bases and J by 9 bases, with 8 bases between them. CDR1 SGHRS and CDR2 YFSETQ come from the germline V gene. This CDR3 is 12 amino acids long. The CDR3 is CASSLDWGTQYF. The CDR3 DNA is TGCGCCAGCAGCTTGGATTGGGGGACGCAGTATTTT.